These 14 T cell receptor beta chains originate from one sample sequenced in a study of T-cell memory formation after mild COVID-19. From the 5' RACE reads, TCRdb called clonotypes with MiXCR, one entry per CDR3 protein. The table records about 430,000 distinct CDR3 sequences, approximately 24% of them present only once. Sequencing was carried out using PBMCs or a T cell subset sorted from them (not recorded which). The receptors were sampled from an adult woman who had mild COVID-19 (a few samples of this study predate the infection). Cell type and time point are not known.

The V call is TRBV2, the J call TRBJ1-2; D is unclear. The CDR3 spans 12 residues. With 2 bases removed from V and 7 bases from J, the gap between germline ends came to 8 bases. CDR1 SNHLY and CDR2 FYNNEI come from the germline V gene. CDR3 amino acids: CASSERSSGYTF. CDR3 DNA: TGTGCCAGCAGTGAAAGGTCGAGTGGCTACACCTTC.

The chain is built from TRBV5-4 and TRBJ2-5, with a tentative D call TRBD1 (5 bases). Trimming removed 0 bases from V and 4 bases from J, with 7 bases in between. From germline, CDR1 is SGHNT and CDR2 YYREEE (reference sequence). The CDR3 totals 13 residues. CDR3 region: CASSLDRSETQYF. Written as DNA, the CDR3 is TGTGCCAGCAGCTTGGACAGGTCAGAGACCCAGTACTTC.

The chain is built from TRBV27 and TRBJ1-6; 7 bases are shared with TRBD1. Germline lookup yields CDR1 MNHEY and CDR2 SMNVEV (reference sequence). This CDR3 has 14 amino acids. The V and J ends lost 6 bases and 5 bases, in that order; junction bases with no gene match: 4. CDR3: CASSRDSNNSPLHF. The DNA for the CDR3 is TGTGCCAGCAGCCGGGACAGTAATAATTCACCCCTCCACTTT.

The CDR3 sequence is CASSPNGGGETQYF. CDR3 bases: TGTGCCAGCAGCCCTAACGGGGGGGGAGAGACCCAGTACTTC. The rearrangement links TRBV7-2 to TRBJ2-5; 8 nucleotides match TRBD2. With V trimmed by 5 bases and J by 4 bases, 6 bases remained unmatched. This CDR3 region has 14 residues. The germline V gene has CDR1 SGHTA and CDR2 FQGNSA.

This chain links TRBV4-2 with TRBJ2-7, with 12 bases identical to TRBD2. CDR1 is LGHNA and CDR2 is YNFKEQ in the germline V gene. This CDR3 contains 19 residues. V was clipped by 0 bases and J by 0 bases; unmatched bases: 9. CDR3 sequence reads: CASSQESWTSGAYSYEQYF. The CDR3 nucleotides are TGTGCCAGCAGCCAAGAGTCTTGGACTAGCGGGGCCTACTCCTACGAGCAGTACTTC.

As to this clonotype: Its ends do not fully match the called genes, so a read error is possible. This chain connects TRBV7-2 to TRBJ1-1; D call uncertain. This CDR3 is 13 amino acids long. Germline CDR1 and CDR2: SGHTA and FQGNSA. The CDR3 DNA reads TGTGCCAGCAGCTTAGGCTTTCTCGCTGAAGCCTTCTTT. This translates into CASSLGFLAEAFF.

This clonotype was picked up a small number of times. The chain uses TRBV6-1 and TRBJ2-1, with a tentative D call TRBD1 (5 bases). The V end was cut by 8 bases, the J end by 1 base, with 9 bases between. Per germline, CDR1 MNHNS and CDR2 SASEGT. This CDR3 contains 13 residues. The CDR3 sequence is CASGGQSYNEQFF. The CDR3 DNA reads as TGTGCCAGCGGTGGACAATCCTACAATGAGCAGTTCTTC.

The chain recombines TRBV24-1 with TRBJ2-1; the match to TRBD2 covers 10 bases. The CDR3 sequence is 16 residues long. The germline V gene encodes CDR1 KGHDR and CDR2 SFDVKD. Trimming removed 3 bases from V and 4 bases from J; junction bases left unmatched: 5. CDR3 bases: TGTGCCACCAGTGATCTTAAGACTAGCGGGTACAATGAGCAGTTCTTC. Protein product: CATSDLKTSGYNEQFF.

CDR3 residues: CASSGSHRGSNGYTF. For the CDR3, the DNA is TGTGCCAGCAGTGGTAGTCACAGGGGATCGAATGGCTACACCTTC. The chain recombines TRBV2 with TRBJ1-2; TRBD1 matches at 7 bases. V shed 4 bases and J 6 bases; nucleotides not matched to a gene: 11. The germline V gene encodes CDR1 SNHLY and CDR2 FYNNEI. The CDR3 covers 15 residues.

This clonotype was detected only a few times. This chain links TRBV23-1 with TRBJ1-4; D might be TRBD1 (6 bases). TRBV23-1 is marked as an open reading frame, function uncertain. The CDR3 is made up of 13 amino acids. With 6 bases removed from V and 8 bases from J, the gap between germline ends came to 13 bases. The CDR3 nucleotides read TGCGCCAGCAGACAGGGTCGAGACGAAAAACTGTTTTTT. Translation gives CASRQGRDEKLFF.

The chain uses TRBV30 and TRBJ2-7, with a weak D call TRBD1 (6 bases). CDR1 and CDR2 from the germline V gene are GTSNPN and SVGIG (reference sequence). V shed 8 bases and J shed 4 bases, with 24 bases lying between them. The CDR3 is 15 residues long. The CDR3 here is CAHARQFMGAYEQYF. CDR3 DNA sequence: TGTGCCCACGCCCGACAGTTTATGGGGGCATACGAGCAGTACTTC. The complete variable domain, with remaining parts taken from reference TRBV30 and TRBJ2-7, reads SQTIHQWPATLVQPVGSPLSLECTVEGTSNPNLYWYRQAAGRGLQLLFYSVGIGQISSEVPQNLSASRPQDRQFILSSKKLLLSDSGFYLCAHARQFMGAYEQYFGPGTRLTVT.

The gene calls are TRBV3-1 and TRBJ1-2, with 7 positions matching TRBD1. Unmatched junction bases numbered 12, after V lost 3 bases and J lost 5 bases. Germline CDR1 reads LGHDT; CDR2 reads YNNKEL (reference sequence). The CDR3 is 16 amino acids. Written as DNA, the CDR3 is TGTGCCAGCAGCCATGGGGGCACGACAGGGCTATATGGCTACACCTTC. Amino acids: CASSHGGTTGLYGYTF.

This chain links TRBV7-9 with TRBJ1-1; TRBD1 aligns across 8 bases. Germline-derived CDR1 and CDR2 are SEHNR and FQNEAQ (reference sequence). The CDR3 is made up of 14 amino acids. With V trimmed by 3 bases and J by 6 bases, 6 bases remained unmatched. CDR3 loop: CASSFRQGIAEAFF. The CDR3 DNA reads TGTGCCAGCAGCTTTAGACAGGGGATCGCTGAAGCTTTCTTT.

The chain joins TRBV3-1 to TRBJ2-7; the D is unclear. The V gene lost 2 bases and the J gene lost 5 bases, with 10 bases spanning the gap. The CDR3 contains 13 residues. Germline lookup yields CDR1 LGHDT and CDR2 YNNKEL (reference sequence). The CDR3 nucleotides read TGTGCCAGCAGCCAACAGCTCCCTGACGAGCAGTACTTC. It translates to CASSQQLPDEQYF.